What follows describes a single T cell receptor beta chain. Its specificity is not known. The data were obtained in a study of T cell responses to AZD1222 COVID-19 vaccine. Regarding the study as a whole: Mapped onto spike, vaccine-associated CD4 TCRs spanned it and were dominant at 160-218 and 743-854. Nearly half of the spike-specific TCRs reportedly recognize variant regions that carry no mutations.

The V gene's germline CDR1 is SGHAT and CDR2 FQNNGV. The CDR3 consists of 14 residues. V lost 1 base, J lost 6 bases, and 9 bases lay in between. Only in-frame clones appear in the TCRdb table, and some are missing; sequencing was by immunoSEQ multiplex PCR. The sample has some 69,000 clones, roughly 80% seen once. The specimen was peripheral blood, collected 28 days after the second AZD1222 dose. This sequence originates from an adult who received the AZD1222 COVID-19 vaccine. The J gene is TRBJ2-2, the V gene TRBV11-2; the D is unclear. The CDR3 here is CASSLVYSAGELFF. CDR3 coding DNA: TGTGCCAGCAGCTTAGTATACAGTGCCGGGGAGCTGTTTTTT.